Sequencing of this T cell receptor (beta chain) was carried out in a study of T cell responses to AZD1222 COVID-19 vaccine. Study observations and caveats: Donors were chiefly white British, with a greater number of females, and clonal diversity was perhaps underestimated.

Profiled with immunoSEQ multiplex PCR; TCRdb holds only in-frame clones, not every one. Of about 130,000 clones in the sample, over 90% were seen once. Germline values: CDR1 LGHDT, CDR2 YNNKEL (reference sequence). V was clipped by 0 bases and J by 3 bases, with 23 bases between them. The length of the CDR3 is 19 residues. In the case of this clone: Antigen unknown.

The receptor comes from an adult in good health. The sample here was peripheral blood, taken on day 0 of AZD1222 vaccination. The chain is built from TRBV3-1 (or the pseudogene TRBV3-2) and TRBJ1-2; D not certain. The CDR3 protein is CASSQDTAGGFVLDYGYTF. CDR3 bases: TGTGCCAGCAGCCAAGATACTGCGGGAGGTTTTGTTCTTGACTATGGCTACACCTTC.